The 9 T cell receptor beta chains reported below all come from one sample, sequenced in a study of CD8+CD57+ T cells in acquired aplastic anemia. Sequenced patients had shown CD8+CD57+ cell expansion by flow cytometry. The use of genomic DNA as template underpinned the TCR beta VDJ and CDR3 profiling. TCRdb passed the reads through MiXCR, listing each CDR3 protein once. The sample records just over 450,000 distinct CDR3 sequences, about a third being singletons. Sequencing was done on a sample of sorted CD4+, CD8+, or CD8+CD57+ T cells (not recorded which) from PBMCs. The receptors were gathered from a human donor with aplastic anemia.

The gene calls are TRBV19 and TRBJ2-1; a possible D gene is TRBD1 (7 bases). Trimming removed 8 bases at V and 9 bases at J, with 17 bases between. The CDR3 loop spans 13 amino acids. Germline V gene sequence: CDR1 LNHDA, CDR2 SQIVND (reference sequence). The CDR3 DNA reads as TGTGCCAGTCAAGTTCCAGGGGGGTCTGAGCAGTTCTTC. Amino acids: CASQVPGGSEQFF.

J is TRBJ1-1 and V is TRBV12-3 or TRBV12-4; D is unclear. Between the trimmed V and J ends, which lost 4 bases and 8 bases, there was a span of 14 bases. This CDR3 contains 13 residues. The CDR3 sequence is CASSYRVSPEAFF. The CDR3 coding sequence is TGTGCCAGCAGTTACCGGGTTTCCCCCGAAGCTTTCTTT.

There are many counts of this clonotype. The chain uses TRBV10-2 and TRBJ1-4, with 10 positions matching TRBD1. The V segment lost 8 bases and the J segment 8 bases; nucleotides outside the gene matches: 5. Germline assignment: CDR1 WSHSY and CDR2 SAAADI. This CDR3 comprises 13 residues. CDR3 DNA: TGCGCCAGCCGGGACAGGGGACTCGAAAAACTGTTTTTT. The encoded protein is CASRDRGLEKLFF.

This clonotype was counted at least ten times. This rearrangement joins TRBV2 to TRBJ2-7; D perhaps matches TRBD2 (5 bases). The CDR3 totals 14 residues. V lost 2 bases to trimming and J lost 6 bases, with 14 bases between them. Germline V gives CDR1 SNHLY, CDR2 FYNNEI. The CDR3 DNA is TGTGCCAGCAGTGAACTAGCTGTTGTCTCCGAGCAGTACTTC. Its protein is CASSELAVVSEQYF.

V gene TRBV7-9 combines with J gene TRBJ2-1; D call uncertain. Germline CDR1 and CDR2: SEHNR and FQNEAQ (reference sequence). The CDR3 contains 13 residues. V lost 5 bases and J 8 bases, leaving 13 bases between the germline ends. The CDR3 DNA follows: TGTGCCAGCAGCGTCCGGGTAGGTGATGAGCAGTTCTTC. Translating it yields CASSVRVGDEQFF.

The chain employs TRBV6-1 and TRBJ2-1; TRBD2 matches 12 bases. CDR3 length equals 15 residues. With V trimmed by 6 bases and J by 1 base, 1 base remained unmatched. The germline V gene has CDR1 MNHNS and CDR2 SASEGT. The CDR3 sequence: CASRLAGGSYNEQFF. DNA of the CDR3: TGTGCCAGCAGACTAGCGGGGGGTTCCTACAATGAGCAGTTCTTC.

This clonotype has ten or more counts. The chain employs TRBV7-2 and TRBJ1-5; TRBD1 aligns across 9 bases. Trimming took 6 bases from V and 3 from J; bases not matched to a gene: 6. The CDR3 is made up of 15 amino acids. From germline, CDR1 is SGHTA and CDR2 FQGNSA. CDR3: CASSPQGALNQPQHF. The CDR3 bases are TGTGCCAGCAGTCCACAGGGGGCCCTCAATCAGCCCCAGCATTTT.

V gene TRBV5-1 combines with J gene TRBJ2-5, with D uncertain. The ends were cut back, 0 bases at V and 10 bases at J, with 10 bases in the middle. The CDR3 contains 12 residues. Germline V lookup: CDR1 SGHRS, CDR2 YFSETQ. CDR3 in DNA: TGCGCCAGCAGCTTGGGAACGACGTACCAGTACTTC. Its translation: CASSLGTTYQYF. The whole variable domain, filled in from reference TRBV5-1 and TRBJ2-5, reads KAGVTQTPRYLIKTRGQQVTLSCSPISGHRSVSWYQQTPGQGLQFLFEYFSETQRNKGNFPGRFSGRQFSNSRSEMNVSTLELGDSALYLCASSLGTTYQYFGPGTRLLVL.

For this clonotype: A much larger clone is a single base away; this may be a read error. This chain joins TRBV19 and TRBJ2-2, with D uncertain. The CDR3 runs to 14 residues. V lost 1 base, J lost 7 bases, and 10 bases lay in between. The V gene's germline CDR1 is LNHDA and CDR2 SQIVND (reference sequence). CDR3 sequence (DNA): TGTGCCAGTAGTATAGGGGCAGTCGGCGGGGAGCTGTTTTTT. Amino acid sequence: CASSIGAVGGELFF.